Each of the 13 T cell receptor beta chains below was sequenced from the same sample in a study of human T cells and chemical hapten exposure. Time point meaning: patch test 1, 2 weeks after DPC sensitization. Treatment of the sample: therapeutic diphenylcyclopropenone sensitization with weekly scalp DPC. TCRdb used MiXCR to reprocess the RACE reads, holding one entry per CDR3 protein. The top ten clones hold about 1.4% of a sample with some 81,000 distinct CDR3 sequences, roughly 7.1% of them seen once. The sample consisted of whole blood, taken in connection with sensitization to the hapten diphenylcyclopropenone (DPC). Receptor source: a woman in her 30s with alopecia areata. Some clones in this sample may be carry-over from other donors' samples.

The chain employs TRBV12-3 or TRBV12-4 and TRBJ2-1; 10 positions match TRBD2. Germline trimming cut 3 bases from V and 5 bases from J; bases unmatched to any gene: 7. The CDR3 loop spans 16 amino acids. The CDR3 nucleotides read TGTGCCAGCAGTTTTGGATCTAGCGGGGGTAACAATGAGCAGTTCTTC. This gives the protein CASSFGSSGGNNEQFF.

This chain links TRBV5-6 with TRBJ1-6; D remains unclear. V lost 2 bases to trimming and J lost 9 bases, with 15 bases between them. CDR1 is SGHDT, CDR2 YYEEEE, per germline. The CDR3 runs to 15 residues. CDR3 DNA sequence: TGTGCCAGCAGCTTAAATCGGGATTTGGCTTCACCCCTCCACTTT. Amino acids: CASSLNRDLASPLHF.

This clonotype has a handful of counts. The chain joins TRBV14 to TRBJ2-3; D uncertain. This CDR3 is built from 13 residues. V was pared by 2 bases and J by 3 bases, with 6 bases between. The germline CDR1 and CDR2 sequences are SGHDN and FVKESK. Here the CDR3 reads CASSQPATDTQYF. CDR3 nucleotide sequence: TGTGCCAGCAGCCAACCAGCGACAGATACGCAGTATTTT.

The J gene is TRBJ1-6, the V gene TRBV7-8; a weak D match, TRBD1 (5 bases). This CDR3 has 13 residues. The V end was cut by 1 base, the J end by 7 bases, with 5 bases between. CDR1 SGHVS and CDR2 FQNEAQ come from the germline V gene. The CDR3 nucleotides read TGTGCCAGCAGCTTAGGGGGCAATTCACCCCTCCACTTT. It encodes CASSLGGNSPLHF.

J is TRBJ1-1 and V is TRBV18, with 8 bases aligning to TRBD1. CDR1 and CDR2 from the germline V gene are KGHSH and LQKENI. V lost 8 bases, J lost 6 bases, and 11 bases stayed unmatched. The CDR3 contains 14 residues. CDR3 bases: TGTGCCAGCACAGGGGGGGACGGGAGCTCTGAAGCTTTCTTT. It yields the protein CASTGGDGSSEAFF.

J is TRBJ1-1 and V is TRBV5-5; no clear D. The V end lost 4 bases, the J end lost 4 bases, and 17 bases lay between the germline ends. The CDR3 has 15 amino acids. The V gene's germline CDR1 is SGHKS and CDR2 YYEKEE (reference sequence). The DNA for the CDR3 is TGTGCCAGCAGCGTCCAGGCCGGGGAGAGCACTGAAGCTTTCTTT. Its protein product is CASSVQAGESTEAFF.

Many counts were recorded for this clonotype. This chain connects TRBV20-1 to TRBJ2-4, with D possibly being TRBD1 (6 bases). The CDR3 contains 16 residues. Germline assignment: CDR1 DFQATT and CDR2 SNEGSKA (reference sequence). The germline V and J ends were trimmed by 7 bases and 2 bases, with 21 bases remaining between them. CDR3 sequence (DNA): TGCAGTGTTCAACCCCTAACAGGGATGACCAAAAACATTCAGTACTTC. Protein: CSVQPLTGMTKNIQYF.

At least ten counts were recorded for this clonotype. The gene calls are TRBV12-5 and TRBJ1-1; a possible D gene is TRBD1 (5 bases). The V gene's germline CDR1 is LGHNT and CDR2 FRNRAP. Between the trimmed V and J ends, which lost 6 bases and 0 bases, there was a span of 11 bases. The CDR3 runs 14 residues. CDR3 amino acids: CASGGRGLNTEAFF. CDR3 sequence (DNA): TGTGCTAGTGGAGGTAGGGGCTTGAACACTGAAGCTTTCTTT.

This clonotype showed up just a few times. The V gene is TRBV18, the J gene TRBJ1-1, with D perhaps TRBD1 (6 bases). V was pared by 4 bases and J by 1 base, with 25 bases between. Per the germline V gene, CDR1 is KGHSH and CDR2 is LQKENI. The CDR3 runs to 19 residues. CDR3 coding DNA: TGTGCCAGCTCACGGTCCCTCTCTCTACCGGGACAATGGAACACTGAAGCTTTCTTT. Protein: CASSRSLSLPGQWNTEAFF. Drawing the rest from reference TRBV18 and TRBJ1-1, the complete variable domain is NAGVMQNPRHLVRRRGQEARLRCSPMKGHSHVYWYRQLPEEGLKFMVYLQKENIIDESGMPKERFSAEFPKEGPSILRIQQVVRGDSAAYFCASSRSLSLPGQWNTEAFFGQGTRLTVV.

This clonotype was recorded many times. In DNA, the CDR3 is TGTGCCAGCAGCTTGAGGATTTTGGGCCCGACAGATACGCAGTATTTT. It codes for CASSLRILGPTDTQYF. This chain links TRBV5-4 with TRBJ2-3; D call uncertain. The germline V gene has CDR1 SGHNT and CDR2 YYREEE (reference sequence). The CDR3 runs 16 residues. V shed 1 base and J shed 3 bases, with 15 bases lying between them.

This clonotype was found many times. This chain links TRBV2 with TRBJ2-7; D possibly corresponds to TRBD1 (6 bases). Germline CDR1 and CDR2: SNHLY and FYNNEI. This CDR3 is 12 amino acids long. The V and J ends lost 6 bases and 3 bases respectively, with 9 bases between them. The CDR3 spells CASSAQGYEQYF. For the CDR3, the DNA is TGTGCCAGCAGCGCACAGGGCTACGAGCAGTACTTC.

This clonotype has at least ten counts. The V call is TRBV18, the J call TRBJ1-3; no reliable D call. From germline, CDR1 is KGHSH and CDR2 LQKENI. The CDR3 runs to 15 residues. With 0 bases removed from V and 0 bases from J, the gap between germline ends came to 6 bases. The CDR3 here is CASSPPSVSGNTIYF. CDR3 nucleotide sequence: TGTGCCAGCTCACCACCGTCGGTCTCTGGAAACACCATATATTTT.

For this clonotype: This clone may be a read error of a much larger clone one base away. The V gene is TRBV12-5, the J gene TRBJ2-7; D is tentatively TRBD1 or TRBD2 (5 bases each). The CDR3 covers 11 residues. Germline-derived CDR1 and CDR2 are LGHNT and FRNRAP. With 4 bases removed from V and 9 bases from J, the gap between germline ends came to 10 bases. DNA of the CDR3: TGTGCTAGTGGTTGGGACCTTCGGCAGTACTTC. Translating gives CASGWDLRQYF.